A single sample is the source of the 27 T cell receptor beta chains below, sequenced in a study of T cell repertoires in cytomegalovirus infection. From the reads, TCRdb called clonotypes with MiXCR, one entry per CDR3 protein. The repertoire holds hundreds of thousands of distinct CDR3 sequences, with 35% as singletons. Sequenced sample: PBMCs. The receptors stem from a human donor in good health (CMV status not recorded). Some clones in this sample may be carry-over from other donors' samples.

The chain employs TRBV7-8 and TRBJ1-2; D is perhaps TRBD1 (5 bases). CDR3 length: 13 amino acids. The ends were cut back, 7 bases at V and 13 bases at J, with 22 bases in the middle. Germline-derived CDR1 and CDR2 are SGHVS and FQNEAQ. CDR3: CASTRGGEPHSTF. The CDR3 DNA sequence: TGTGCCAGCACCCGAGGAGGGGAGCCTCATTCCACCTTC.

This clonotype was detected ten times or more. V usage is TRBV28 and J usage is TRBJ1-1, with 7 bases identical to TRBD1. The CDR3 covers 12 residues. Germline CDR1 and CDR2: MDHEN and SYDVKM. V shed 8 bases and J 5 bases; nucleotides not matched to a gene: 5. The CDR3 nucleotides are TGTGCCAGCGTAAGGGGGCAAACTGAAGCTTTCTTT. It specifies CASVRGQTEAFF.

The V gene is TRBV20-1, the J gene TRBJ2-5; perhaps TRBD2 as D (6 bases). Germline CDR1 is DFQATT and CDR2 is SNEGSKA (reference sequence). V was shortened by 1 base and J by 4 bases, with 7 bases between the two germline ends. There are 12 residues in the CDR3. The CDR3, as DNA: TGCAGTGCTAGAGTGCGGGGAGAGACCCAGTACTTC. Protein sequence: CSARVRGETQYF.

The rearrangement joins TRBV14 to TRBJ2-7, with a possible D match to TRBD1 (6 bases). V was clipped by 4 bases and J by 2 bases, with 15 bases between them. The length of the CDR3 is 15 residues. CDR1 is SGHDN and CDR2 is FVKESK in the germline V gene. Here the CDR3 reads CASSRLLGTTYEQYF. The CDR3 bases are TGTGCCAGCAGCCGCCTTTTAGGGACAACCTACGAGCAGTACTTC.

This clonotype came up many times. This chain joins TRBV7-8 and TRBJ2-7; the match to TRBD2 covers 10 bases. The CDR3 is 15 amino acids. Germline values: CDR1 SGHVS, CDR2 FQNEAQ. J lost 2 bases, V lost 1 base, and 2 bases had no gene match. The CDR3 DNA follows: TGTGCCAGCAGCTTAGAACTAGCGGGGCCCTACGAGCAGTACTTC. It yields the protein CASSLELAGPYEQYF.

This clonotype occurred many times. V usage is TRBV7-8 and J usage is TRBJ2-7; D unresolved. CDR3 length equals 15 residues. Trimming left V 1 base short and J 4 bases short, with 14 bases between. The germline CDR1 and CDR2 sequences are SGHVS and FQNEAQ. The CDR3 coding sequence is TGTGCCAGCAGCTTAGGTGTGCCCCCAAAGTACGAGCAGTACTTC. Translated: CASSLGVPPKYEQYF.

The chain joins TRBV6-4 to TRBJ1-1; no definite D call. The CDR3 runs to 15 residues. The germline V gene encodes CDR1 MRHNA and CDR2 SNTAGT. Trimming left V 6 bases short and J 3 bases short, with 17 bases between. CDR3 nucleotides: TGTGCCAGCAGGCCCCCCAGAGTTCTGGACACTGAAGCTTTCTTT. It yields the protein CASRPPRVLDTEAFF.

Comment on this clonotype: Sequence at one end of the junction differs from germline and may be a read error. CDR3 nucleotide sequence: TGTGCCAGCAGCCCACAAGTTTCACCCCTCAACTTT. It encodes CASSPQVSPLNF. This chain links TRBV11-2 with TRBJ1-6; D is uncertain. The length of the CDR3 is 12 residues. CDR1 and CDR2 from the germline V gene are SGHAT and FQNNGV.

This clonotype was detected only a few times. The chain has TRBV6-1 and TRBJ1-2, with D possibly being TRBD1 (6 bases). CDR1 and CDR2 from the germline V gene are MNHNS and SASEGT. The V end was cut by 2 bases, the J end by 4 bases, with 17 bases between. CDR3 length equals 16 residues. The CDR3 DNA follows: TGTGCCAGCAGTGAAAAGAAACAGGGTCGGACCTATGGCTACACCTTC. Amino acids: CASSEKKQGRTYGYTF.

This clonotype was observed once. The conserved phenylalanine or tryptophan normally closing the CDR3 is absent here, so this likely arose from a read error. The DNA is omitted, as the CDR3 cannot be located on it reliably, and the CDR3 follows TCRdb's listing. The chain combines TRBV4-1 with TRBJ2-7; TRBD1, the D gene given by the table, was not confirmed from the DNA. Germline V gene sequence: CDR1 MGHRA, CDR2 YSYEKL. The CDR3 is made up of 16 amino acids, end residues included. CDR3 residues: CASSQDPRAHRDEQSS.

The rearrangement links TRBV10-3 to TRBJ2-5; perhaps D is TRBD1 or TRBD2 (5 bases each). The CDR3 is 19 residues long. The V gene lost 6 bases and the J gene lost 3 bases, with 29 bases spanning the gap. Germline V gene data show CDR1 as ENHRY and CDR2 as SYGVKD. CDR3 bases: TGTGCCATCAGCAAGTCTTTTTCGGGACCGCCGGTTGGGAAAGAGACCCAGTACTTC. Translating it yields CAISKSFSGPPVGKETQYF.

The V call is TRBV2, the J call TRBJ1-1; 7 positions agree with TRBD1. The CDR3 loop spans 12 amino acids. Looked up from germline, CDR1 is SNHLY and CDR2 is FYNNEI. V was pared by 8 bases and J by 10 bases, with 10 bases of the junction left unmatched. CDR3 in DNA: TGTGCCAGCGATTTCACAGGGGAGGTAGCTTTCTTT. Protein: CASDFTGEVAFF.

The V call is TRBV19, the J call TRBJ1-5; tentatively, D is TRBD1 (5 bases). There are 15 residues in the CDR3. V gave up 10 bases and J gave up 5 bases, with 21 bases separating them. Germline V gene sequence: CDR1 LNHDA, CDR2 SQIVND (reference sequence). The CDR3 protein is CAITAGGKLHQPQHF. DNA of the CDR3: TGTGCCATTACTGCCGGGGGGAAACTCCATCAGCCCCAGCATTTT.

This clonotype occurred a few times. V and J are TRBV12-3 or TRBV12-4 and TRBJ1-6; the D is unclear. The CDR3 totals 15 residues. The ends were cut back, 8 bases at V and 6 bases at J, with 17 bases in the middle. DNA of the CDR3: TGTGCCAGCGGAGGTTCCTTGGGAGGTAATTCACCCCTCCACTTT. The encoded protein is CASGGSLGGNSPLHF.

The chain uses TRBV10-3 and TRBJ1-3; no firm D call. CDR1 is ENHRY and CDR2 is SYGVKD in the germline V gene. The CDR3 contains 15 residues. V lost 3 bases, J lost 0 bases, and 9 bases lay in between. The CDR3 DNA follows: TGTGCCATCAGTGACACGGGAACCTCTGGAAACACCATATATTTT. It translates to CAISDTGTSGNTIYF.

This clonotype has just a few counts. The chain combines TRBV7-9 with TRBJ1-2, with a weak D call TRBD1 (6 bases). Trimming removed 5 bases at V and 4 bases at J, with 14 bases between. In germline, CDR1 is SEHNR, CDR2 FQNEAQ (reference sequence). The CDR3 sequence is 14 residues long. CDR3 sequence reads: CASSPGGLVYGYTF. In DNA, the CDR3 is TGTGCCAGCAGCCCGGGGGGCCTCGTCTATGGCTACACCTTC.

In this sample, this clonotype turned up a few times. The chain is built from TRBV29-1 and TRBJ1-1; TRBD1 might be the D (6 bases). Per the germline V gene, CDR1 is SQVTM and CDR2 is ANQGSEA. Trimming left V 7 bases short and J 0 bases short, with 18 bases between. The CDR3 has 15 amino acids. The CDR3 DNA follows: TGCAGCGCGAACACAGGGTTGAACTTGAACACTGAAGCTTTCTTT. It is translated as CSANTGLNLNTEAFF.

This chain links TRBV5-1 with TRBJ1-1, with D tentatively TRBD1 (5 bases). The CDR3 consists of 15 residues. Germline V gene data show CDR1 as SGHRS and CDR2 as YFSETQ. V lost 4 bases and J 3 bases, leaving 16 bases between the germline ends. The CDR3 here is CASSTYRGTYTEAFF. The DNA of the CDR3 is TGCGCCAGCAGCACCTACCGGGGGACCTACACTGAAGCTTTCTTT. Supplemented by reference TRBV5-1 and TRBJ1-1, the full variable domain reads KAGVTQTPRYLIKTRGQQVTLSCSPISGHRSVSWYQQTPGQGLQFLFEYFSETQRNKGNFPGRFSGRQFSNSRSEMNVSTLELGDSALYLCASSTYRGTYTEAFFGQGTRLTVV.

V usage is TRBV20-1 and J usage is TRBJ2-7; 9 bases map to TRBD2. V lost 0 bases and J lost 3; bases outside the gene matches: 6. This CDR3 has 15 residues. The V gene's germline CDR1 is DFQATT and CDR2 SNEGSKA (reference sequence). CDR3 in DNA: TGCAGTGCTAGAGATCCGGGACTAGCAGACTACGAGCAGTACTTC. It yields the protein CSARDPGLADYEQYF.

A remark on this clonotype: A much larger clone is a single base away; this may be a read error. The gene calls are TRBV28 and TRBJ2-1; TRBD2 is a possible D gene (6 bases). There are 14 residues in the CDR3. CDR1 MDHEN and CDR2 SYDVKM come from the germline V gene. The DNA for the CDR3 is TGTGCCAGCAGTCGTAGCGGCCCGGGGAATGAGCAGTTATTC. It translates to CASSRSGPGNEQLF.

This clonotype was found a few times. The CDR3 protein is CSARGSGLYNSPLHF. Here the CDR3 DNA reads TGCAGTGCTAGGGGGTCTGGGCTGTATAATTCACCCCTCCACTTT. V gene TRBV20-1 combines with J gene TRBJ1-6; the D is unclear. Trimming stripped 3 bases from V and 4 bases from J, with 13 bases between. The CDR3 contains 15 residues. Germline CDR1 is DFQATT and CDR2 is SNEGSKA (reference sequence).

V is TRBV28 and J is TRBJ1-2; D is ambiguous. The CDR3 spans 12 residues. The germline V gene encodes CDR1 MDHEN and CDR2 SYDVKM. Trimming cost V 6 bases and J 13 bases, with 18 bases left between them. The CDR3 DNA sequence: TGTGCCAGCAGCCCCCCCGTCCCTCCACTCACCTTC. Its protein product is CASSPPVPPLTF.

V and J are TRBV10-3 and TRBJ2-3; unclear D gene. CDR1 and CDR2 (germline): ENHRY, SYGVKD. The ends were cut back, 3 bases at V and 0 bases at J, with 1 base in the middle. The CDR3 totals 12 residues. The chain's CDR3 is CAISDSTDTQYF. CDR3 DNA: TGTGCCATCAGTGATAGCACAGATACGCAGTATTTT.

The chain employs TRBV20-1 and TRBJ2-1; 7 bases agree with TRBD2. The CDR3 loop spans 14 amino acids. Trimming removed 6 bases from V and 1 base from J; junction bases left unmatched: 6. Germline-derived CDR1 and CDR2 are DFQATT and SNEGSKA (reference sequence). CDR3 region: CSASPSGSYNEQFF. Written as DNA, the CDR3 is TGCAGTGCATCCCCTAGCGGTTCCTACAATGAGCAGTTCTTC.

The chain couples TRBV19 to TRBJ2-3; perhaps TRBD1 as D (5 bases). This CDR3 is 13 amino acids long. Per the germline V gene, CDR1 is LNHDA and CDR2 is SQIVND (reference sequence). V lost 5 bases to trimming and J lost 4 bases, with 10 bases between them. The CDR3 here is CASSWGRPDTQYF. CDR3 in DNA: TGTGCCAGTAGTTGGGGCCGGCCAGATACGCAGTATTTT.

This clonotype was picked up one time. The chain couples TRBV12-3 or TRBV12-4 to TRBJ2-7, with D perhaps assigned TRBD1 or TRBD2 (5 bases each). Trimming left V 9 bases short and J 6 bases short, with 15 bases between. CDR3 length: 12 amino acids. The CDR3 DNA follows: TGTGCCAGTCGACACGGTGGGGGCGAGCAGTACTTC. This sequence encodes CASRHGGGEQYF.

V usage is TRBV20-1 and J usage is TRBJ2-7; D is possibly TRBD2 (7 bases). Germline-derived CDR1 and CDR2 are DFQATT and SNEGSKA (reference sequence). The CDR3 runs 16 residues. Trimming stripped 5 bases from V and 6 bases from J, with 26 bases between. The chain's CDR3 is CSAGGGTGGLRGEQYF. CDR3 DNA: TGCAGTGCTGGAGGGGGGACGGGGGGCCTACGGGGCGAGCAGTACTTC.